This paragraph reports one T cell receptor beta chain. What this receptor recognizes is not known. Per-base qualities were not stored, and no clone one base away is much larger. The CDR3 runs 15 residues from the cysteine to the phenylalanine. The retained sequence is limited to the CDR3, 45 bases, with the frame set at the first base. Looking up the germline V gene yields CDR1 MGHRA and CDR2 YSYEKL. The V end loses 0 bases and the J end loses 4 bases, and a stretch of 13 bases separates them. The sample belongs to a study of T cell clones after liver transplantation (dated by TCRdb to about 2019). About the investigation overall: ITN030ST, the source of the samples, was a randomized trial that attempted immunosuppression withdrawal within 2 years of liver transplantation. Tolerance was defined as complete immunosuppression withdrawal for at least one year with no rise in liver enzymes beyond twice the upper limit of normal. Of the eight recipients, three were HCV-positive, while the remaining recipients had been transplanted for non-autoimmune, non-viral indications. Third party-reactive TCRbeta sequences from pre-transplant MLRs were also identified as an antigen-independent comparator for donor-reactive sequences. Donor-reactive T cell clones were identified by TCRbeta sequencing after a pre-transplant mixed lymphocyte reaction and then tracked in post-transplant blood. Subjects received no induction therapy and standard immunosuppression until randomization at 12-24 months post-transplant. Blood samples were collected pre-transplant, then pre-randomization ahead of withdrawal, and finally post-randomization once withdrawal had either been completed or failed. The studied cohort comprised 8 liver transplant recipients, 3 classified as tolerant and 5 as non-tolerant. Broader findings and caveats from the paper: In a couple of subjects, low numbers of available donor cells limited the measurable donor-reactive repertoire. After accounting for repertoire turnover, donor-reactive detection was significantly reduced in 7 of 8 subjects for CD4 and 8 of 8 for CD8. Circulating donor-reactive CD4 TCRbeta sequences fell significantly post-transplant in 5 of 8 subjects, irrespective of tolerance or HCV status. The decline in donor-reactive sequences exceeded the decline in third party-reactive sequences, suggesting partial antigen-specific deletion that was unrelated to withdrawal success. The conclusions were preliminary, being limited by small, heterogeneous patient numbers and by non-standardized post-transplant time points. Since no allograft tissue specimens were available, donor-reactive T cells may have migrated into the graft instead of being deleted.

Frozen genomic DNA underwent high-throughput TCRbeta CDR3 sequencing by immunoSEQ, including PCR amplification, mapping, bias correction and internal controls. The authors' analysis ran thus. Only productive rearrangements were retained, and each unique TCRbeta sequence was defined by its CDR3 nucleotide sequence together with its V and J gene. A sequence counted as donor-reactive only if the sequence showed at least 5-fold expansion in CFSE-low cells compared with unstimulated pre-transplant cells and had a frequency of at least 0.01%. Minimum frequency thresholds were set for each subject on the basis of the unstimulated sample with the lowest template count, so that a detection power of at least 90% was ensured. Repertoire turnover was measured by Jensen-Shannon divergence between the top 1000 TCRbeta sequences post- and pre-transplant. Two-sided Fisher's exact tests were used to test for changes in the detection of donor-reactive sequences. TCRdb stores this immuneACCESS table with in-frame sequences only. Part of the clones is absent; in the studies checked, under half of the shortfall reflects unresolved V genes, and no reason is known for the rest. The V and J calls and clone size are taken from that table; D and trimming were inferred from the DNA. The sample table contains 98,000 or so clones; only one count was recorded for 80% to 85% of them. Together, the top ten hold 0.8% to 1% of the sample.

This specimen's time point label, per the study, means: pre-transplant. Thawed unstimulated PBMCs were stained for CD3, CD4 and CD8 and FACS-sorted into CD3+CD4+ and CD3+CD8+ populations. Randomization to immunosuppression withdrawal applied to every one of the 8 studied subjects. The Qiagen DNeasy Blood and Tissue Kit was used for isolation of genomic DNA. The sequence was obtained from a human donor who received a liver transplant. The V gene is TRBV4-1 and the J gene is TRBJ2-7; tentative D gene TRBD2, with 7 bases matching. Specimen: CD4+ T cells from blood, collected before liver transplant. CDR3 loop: CASSQDSRGGYEQYF. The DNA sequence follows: TGCGCCAGCAGCCAAGATTCTAGGGGGGGATACGAGCAGTACTTC.